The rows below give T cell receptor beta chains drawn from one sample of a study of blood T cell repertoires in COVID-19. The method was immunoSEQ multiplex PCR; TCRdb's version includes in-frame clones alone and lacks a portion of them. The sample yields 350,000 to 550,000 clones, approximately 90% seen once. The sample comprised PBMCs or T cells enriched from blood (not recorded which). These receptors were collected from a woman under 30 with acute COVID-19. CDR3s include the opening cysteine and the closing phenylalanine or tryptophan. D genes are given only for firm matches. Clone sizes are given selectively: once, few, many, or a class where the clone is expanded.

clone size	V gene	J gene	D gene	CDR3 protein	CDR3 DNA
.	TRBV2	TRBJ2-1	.	CASSASLTTSNEQFF	TGTGCCAGCAGTGCTTCCCTAACCACGAGCAATGAGCAGTTCTTC
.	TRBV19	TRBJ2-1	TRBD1	CASSISGQASYNEQFF	TGTGCCAGTAGTATATCGGGACAGGCATCCTACAATGAGCAGTTCTTC
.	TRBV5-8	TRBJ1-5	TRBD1	CASSLRQGYNQPQHF	TGTGCCAGCAGCTTGAGACAGGGGTACAATCAGCCCCAGCATTTT
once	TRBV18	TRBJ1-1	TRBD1	CASSPQGARAEAFF	TGTGCCAGCTCACCACAGGGGGCGCGCGCTGAAGCTTTCTTT
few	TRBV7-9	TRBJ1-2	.	CASSYAGDLYGYTF	TGTGCCAGCAGCTACGCAGGGGATCTCTATGGCTACACCTTC
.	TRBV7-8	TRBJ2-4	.	CASSLAAAILAKNIQYF	TGTGCCAGCAGCTTAGCGGCGGCTATACTAGCCAAAAACATTCAGTACTTC
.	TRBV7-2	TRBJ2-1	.	CASSLDTGISYNEQFF	TGTGCCAGCAGCTTAGATACGGGAATCTCCTACAATGAGCAGTTCTTC
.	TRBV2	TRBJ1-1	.	CASYPNRALNTEAFF	TGTGCCAGCTACCCCAACAGGGCCTTGAACACTGAAGCTTTCTTT
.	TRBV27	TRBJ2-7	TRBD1	CASRGTVSYEQYF	TGTGCCAGCAGGGGGACAGTCTCCTACGAGCAGTACTTC
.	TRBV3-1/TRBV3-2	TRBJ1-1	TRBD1	CASSRTRDRVLWGTEAFF	TGTGCCAGCAGCCGAACCCGGGACAGGGTTTTGTGGGGTACTGAAGCTTTCTTT
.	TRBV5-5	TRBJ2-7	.	CASSGTGGTLYEQYF	TGTGCCAGCAGCGGGACTGGGGGAACACTCTACGAGCAGTACTTC
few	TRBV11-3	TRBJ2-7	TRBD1	CASSPGQGYYEQYF	TGTGCCAGCAGCCCGGGACAGGGGTACTACGAGCAGTACTTC
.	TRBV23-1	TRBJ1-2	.	CASSQPGIGGSSLYGYTF	TGCGCCAGCAGTCAACCAGGGATAGGAGGGTCTTCCTTGTATGGCTACACCTTC
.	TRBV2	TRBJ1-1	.	CASRRETEAFF	TGTGCCAGCAGGCGGGAGACCGAAGCTTTCTTT
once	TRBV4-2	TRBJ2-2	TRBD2	CASSQVAGVGFTGELFF	TGTGCCAGCAGCCAAGTTGCGGGAGTGGGGTTCACCGGGGAGCTGTTTTTT
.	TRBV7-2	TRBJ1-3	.	CASSPTGYSGNTIYF	TGTGCCAGCAGCCCAACAGGGTACTCTGGAAACACCATATATTTT